Each of the 25 T cell receptor beta chains below was sequenced from the same sample in a study of blood T cells in healthy people across ages. Alongside a J-beta primer mix, a sample-barcoded 5' primer served in a second PCR lasting about 7 to 11 cycles. TCRdb re-analysed the 5' RACE reads in MiXCR, keeping a single row per CDR3 protein. In the table there are approximately 1,100,000 distinct CDR3 sequences, 45% of which are singletons. Input material: blood. The receptor set was obtained from an older woman in good health.

This clonotype was counted between two and nine times. The chain recombines TRBV11-2 with TRBJ2-5; 7 bases match TRBD1. V trimming: 2 bases; J trimming: 4 bases; junction bases outside the gene matches: 10. The CDR3 length is 16 residues. CDR1 and CDR2 from the germline V gene are SGHAT and FQNNGV. CDR3 region: CASSLNSGTVLETQYF. DNA for the CDR3: TGTGCCAGCAGCTTAAACTCAGGGACAGTCCTAGAGACCCAGTACTTC.

This clonotype was counted a single time. A much larger clone differs by one base, so this may be a read error. V and J are TRBV29-1 and TRBJ2-5; D unclear. CDR1 is SQVTM and CDR2 is ANQGSEA in the germline V gene. V lost 6 bases to trimming and J lost 4 bases, with 21 bases between them. This CDR3 spans 15 amino acids. The CDR3 loop is CSVQPLTAPPETQYF. DNA for the CDR3: TGCAGCGTGCAGCCCTTGACTGCCCCCCCAGAGACCCAGTACTTC.

DNA of the CDR3: TGCAGCGTTGAAGATTCTGACAGGGCCCAAGAGACCCAGTACTTC. Translated: CSVEDSDRAQETQYF. The chain combines TRBV29-1 with TRBJ2-5, with TRBD1 matching 7 bases. Germline-derived CDR1 and CDR2 are SQVTM and ANQGSEA. J was trimmed by 1 base and V by 0 bases; bases with no gene match: 5. CDR3 length equals 15 residues.

This sequence joins TRBV6-6 and TRBJ1-6; 7 nucleotides match TRBD1. This CDR3 contains 14 residues. The V segment lost 4 bases and the J segment 10 bases; nucleotides outside the gene matches: 7. Germline V lookup: CDR1 MNHNY, CDR2 SVGAGI (reference sequence). The CDR3 here is CASSFGTASSPLHF. In nucleotides, the CDR3 is TGTGCCAGCAGTTTCGGGACAGCTAGCTCACCCCTCCACTTT.

V gene TRBV4-1 combines with J gene TRBJ2-7; 7 nucleotides match TRBD1. The germline V gene has CDR1 MGHRA and CDR2 YSYEKL. This CDR3 contains 16 residues. V lost 2 bases, J lost 4 bases, and 11 bases stayed unmatched. CDR3 protein: CASSQSYGTASYEQYF. CDR3 DNA: TGCGCCAGCAGCCAATCTTACGGGACAGCTTCTTACGAGCAGTACTTC.

V is TRBV5-1 and J is TRBJ2-1; perhaps TRBD1 as D (6 bases). Germline-derived CDR1 and CDR2 are SGHRS and YFSETQ. The CDR3 consists of 16 residues. V gave up 1 base and J gave up 2 bases, with 13 bases separating them. The CDR3 spells CASSLTGRATYNEQFF. CDR3 coding DNA: TGCGCCAGCAGCTTGACAGGGCGAGCGACCTACAATGAGCAGTTCTTC.

This clonotype was recorded a few times. The CDR3 DNA reads TGTGCCAGCAGCGGGACTTCGGTAAATCAGTACTTC. This codes for CASSGTSVNQYF. The chain combines TRBV12-3 or TRBV12-4 with TRBJ2-7; D is perhaps TRBD2 (6 bases). V lost 6 bases, J lost 10 bases, and 16 bases lay in between. This CDR3 has 12 amino acids.

This clonotype appeared a few times. The chain links TRBV28 to TRBJ1-2, with D tentatively TRBD1 (5 bases). The V end was cut by 6 bases, the J end by 5 bases, with 16 bases between. The CDR3 extends over 14 amino acids. Germline CDR1 reads MDHEN; CDR2 reads SYDVKM. CDR3 sequence reads: CASRIQGLGYGYTF. CDR3 DNA sequence: TGTGCCAGCAGAATTCAGGGTTTGGGGTATGGCTACACCTTC.

This chain connects TRBV12-3 or TRBV12-4 to TRBJ2-3; the match to TRBD2 covers 9 bases. After removal of 4 bases from V and 2 bases from J, the junction contained 4 bases not matched to a gene. The CDR3 runs to 15 residues. CDR3 in DNA: TGTGCCAGCAGTTGGGCTAGCGGGGTCACAGATACGCAGTATTTT. Its translation is CASSWASGVTDTQYF.

The chain has TRBV4-1 and TRBJ2-1, with 12 bases matching TRBD2. The CDR3 is made up of 19 amino acids. CDR1 and CDR2 (germline): MGHRA, YSYEKL. Germline trimming cut 0 bases from V and 3 bases from J; bases unmatched to any gene: 9. The CDR3 coding sequence is TGCGCCAGCAGCCAAGAAGCCCCGACTAGCGGGGGCCTCTACAATGAGCAGTTCTTC. It yields the protein CASSQEAPTSGGLYNEQFF.

As concerns this clonotype: A read error may be the cause here, since a much bigger clone is one base away. The rearrangement joins TRBV6-2 or TRBV6-3 to TRBJ2-3; 13 positions agree with TRBD2. Unmatched junction bases numbered 6, after V lost 8 bases and J lost 4 bases. This CDR3 is built from 15 residues. Germline CDR1 reads MNHEY; CDR2 reads SVGEGT. CDR3 in amino acids: CASGRTSGSADTQYF. CDR3 nucleotide sequence: TGTGCCAGCGGCCGGACTAGCGGGAGTGCAGATACGCAGTATTTT.

Worth noting for this clonotype: A much larger clone sits a single nucleotide away, making a read error possible. The V and J genes are TRBV2 and TRBJ2-1; TRBD2 might be the D (6 bases). There are 15 residues in the CDR3. CDR1 and CDR2 from the germline V gene are SNHLY and FYNNEI. Trimming took off 6 bases at V and 0 bases at J, with 12 bases between the two ends. The CDR3 nucleotides read TGTGCCAGCAGGGTTAGCGGAAGCTCCTACAATGAGCAGTTCTTC. Protein: CASRVSGSSYNEQFF. Together with reference TRBV2 and TRBJ2-1, the CDR3 gives the full variable domain: EPEVTQTPSHQVTQMGQEVILRCVPISNHLYFYWYRQILGQKVEFLVSFYNNEISEKSEIFDDQFSVERPDGSNFTLKIRSTKLEDSAMYFCASRVSGSSYNEQFFGPGTRLTVL.

The rearrangement uses TRBV4-1 and TRBJ2-1; D call uncertain. Germline CDR1 and CDR2: MGHRA and YSYEKL. V dropped 6 bases and J dropped 9 bases, with 18 bases sitting between them. The CDR3 has 14 amino acids. The CDR3: CASRTETRPGEQFF. The CDR3, as DNA: TGCGCCAGCAGGACCGAGACTCGTCCGGGTGAGCAGTTCTTC.

The chain joins TRBV12-3 or TRBV12-4 to TRBJ1-5; TRBD1 aligns across 8 bases. With 6 bases clipped from V and 6 bases from J, the junction kept 7 bases outside the gene matches. This CDR3 has 14 residues. The CDR3 DNA reads as TGTGCCAGCAGGAATGGACAGGGCAGTCAGCCCCAGCATTTT. This codes for CASRNGQGSQPQHF.

This sequence joins TRBV7-9 and TRBJ2-5; 13 bases are a match to TRBD2. The CDR3 sequence is 15 residues long. J was trimmed by 11 bases and V by 4 bases; bases with no gene match: 10. Germline CDR1 and CDR2: SEHNR and FQNEAQ (reference sequence). CDR3 in amino acids: CASSSGTSGTCEQYF. The CDR3 DNA follows: TGTGCCAGCAGCTCGGGGACTAGCGGGACTTGTGAGCAGTACTTC.

This clonotype has more than one count but fewer than ten. The V gene is TRBV9, the J gene TRBJ1-5, with TRBD1 as a possible D gene (5 bases). Germline values: CDR1 SGDLS, CDR2 YYNGEE. The length of the CDR3 is 13 residues. V was shortened by 0 bases and J by 6 bases, with 7 bases between the two germline ends. CDR3 region: CASSVDGAQPQHF. For the CDR3, the DNA is TGTGCCAGCAGCGTAGATGGGGCTCAGCCCCAGCATTTT.

The genes are TRBV27 and TRBJ2-5; a weak D match, TRBD2 (5 bases). The germline gives CDR1 MNHEY, CDR2 SMNVEV (reference sequence). V lost 5 bases to trimming and J lost 4 bases, with 20 bases between them. CDR3 size: 16 residues. CDR3 protein: CASSPRMTLVGETQYF. Here the CDR3 DNA reads TGTGCCAGCAGTCCCCGGATGACACTAGTGGGAGAGACCCAGTACTTC.

This clonotype turned up a few times. The chain joins TRBV12-3 or TRBV12-4 to TRBJ1-5; D is undetermined. V was trimmed by 3 bases and J by 0 bases, leaving 6 bases between them. CDR3 length: 14 amino acids. The CDR3: CASSFGNSNQPQHF. Here the CDR3 DNA reads TGTGCCAGCAGTTTTGGGAATAGCAATCAGCCCCAGCATTTT.

This clonotype has a single count. It may be a read error: a sequence one base away is much more abundant. This chain joins TRBV6-5 and TRBJ2-5, with D unclear. The CDR3 runs to 12 residues. Germline V gene data show CDR1 as MNHEY and CDR2 as SVGAGI. V lost 5 bases and J 6 bases, leaving 10 bases between the germline ends. The CDR3 bases are TGTGCCAGCAGTGACACTTCGAAGACCCAGTACTTC. Translated, it gives CASSDTSKTQYF.

V is TRBV19 and J is TRBJ2-1; possibly TRBD2 for D (6 bases). Trimming left V 6 bases short and J 7 bases short, with 16 bases between. Germline V gene sequence: CDR1 LNHDA, CDR2 SQIVND (reference sequence). The CDR3 contains 14 residues. DNA of the CDR3: TGTGCCAGTAGACACGGGAGTAGATTGAATGAGCAGTTCTTC. Amino acids: CASRHGSRLNEQFF.

V usage is TRBV30 and J usage is TRBJ2-4; D may be TRBD2 (5 bases). The DNA end is a closer match to TRBJ2-5, so the J assignment may be wrong. Germline V CDR1 and CDR2: GTSNPN, SVGIG (reference sequence). CDR3 length equals 11 residues. The CDR3 loop reads CAGEMAETQYF. CDR3 DNA sequence: TGTGCCGGGGAGATGGCGGAGACCCAGTACTTC.

This clonotype came up a few times. The rearrangement uses TRBV29-1 and TRBJ2-1, with 7 bases fitting TRBD2. Germline V CDR1 and CDR2: SQVTM, ANQGSEA. This CDR3 is built from 12 residues. V lost 4 bases and J lost 7; bases outside the gene matches: 4. The CDR3 region has the DNA TGCAGCGTTGTGGGGACTAATAATGAGCAGTTCTTC. Translating it yields CSVVGTNNEQFF.

CDR3 bases: TGCAGCGTTGAGGCCGAGGGGTATGGCTACACCTTC. The encoded protein is CSVEAEGYGYTF. The rearrangement joins TRBV29-1 to TRBJ1-2, with D tentatively TRBD1 (5 bases). The CDR3 runs 12 residues. Germline assignment: CDR1 SQVTM and CDR2 ANQGSEA. The ends were cut back, 3 bases at V and 5 bases at J, with 10 bases in the middle.

J is TRBJ2-7 and V is TRBV5-1, with D perhaps being TRBD1 or TRBD2 (5 bases each). This CDR3 spans 17 amino acids. Germline V gives CDR1 SGHRS, CDR2 YFSETQ. V was trimmed by 1 base and J by 5 bases, leaving 22 bases between them. CDR3 nucleotide sequence: TGCGCCAGCAGCTTGACGACCGAGGGGCCAACGGGAAACGAGCAGTACTTC. This gives the protein CASSLTTEGPTGNEQYF.

This chain joins TRBV27 and TRBJ2-3, with 14 bases that match TRBD2. The J segment lost 5 bases and the V segment lost 5 bases, leaving 12 bases of the junction unmatched. This CDR3 comprises 18 residues. Germline CDR1 and CDR2: MNHEY and SMNVEV (reference sequence). The chain's CDR3 is CASSTPRTSGRPRDTQYF. CDR3 coding DNA: TGTGCCAGCAGTACCCCTAGGACTAGCGGGAGGCCCCGAGATACGCAGTATTTT.